This T cell receptor (beta chain) originates from a study of identical twins. Study findings and constraints: Where out-of-frame alpha sequences were twin-shared, they showed excess low generation probability.

Each CDR3 protein is one row after TCRdb ran MiXCR on the 5' RACE reads. Of about 550,000 distinct CDR3 sequences listed, more than 20% are singletons. Turning to this clonotype: Its cognate antigen is unknown.

The CDR3 has 12 amino acids. V lost 3 bases and J lost 1, with 6 bases in between. Per the germline V gene, CDR1 is SQVTM and CDR2 is ANQGSEA. The same data also went into a second study, on yellow fever vaccine responses in identical twins.

The source of this sequence is a woman younger than 35 in good health. The sequenced sample was CD4+ T cells sorted from blood. This rearrangement joins TRBV29-1 to TRBJ1-1; tentative D call: TRBD1 (5 bases). The CDR3 protein is CSVEGGNTEAFF. CDR3 in DNA: TGCAGCGTTGAGGGGGGGAACACTGAAGCTTTCTTT.